The 26 T cell receptor beta chains given below trace back to one sample, sequenced in a study of blood T cells in healthy people across ages. Primers used in a second PCR of roughly 6 to 11 cycles were a sample-barcoded 5' primer and a J-beta primer mix. From the 5' RACE reads, TCRdb called clonotypes with MiXCR, one entry per CDR3 protein. The sample lists approximately 810,000 distinct CDR3 sequences, under 40% occurring once. Sequenced input: blood. The receptors shown here come from a man in his late teens or twenties in good health.

J is TRBJ2-5 and V is TRBV18, with D tentatively TRBD1 or TRBD2 (5 bases each). The J call could be wrong; TRBJ2-7 is a better fit for the DNA end. This CDR3 has 13 amino acids. Germline CDR1 and CDR2: KGHSH and LQKENI. CDR3 protein: CASSPSREYEQYF. The CDR3 DNA reads as TGTGCCAGCTCACCCTCCAGGGAGTACGAGCAGTACTTC.

This chain uses TRBV7-2 with TRBJ2-1; no definite D call. This CDR3 comprises 14 residues. V shed 5 bases and J shed 9 bases, with 17 bases lying between them. Germline values: CDR1 SGHTA, CDR2 FQGNSA. As DNA, the CDR3 is TGTGCCAGCAGCGTAAACCGAAACAACACTGAGCAGTTCTTC. Translated: CASSVNRNNTEQFF. Variable domain in full (rest from reference TRBV7-2 and TRBJ2-1): GAGVSQSPSNKVTEKGKDVELRCDPISGHTALYWYRQSLGQGLEFLIYFQGNSAPDKSGLPSDRFSAERTGGSVSTLTIQRTQQEDSAVYLCASSVNRNNTEQFFGPGTRLTVL.

The rearrangement uses TRBV7-2 and TRBJ2-3; D gene uncertain. Per germline, CDR1 SGHTA and CDR2 FQGNSA. Trimming pared 1 base from V and 11 bases from J, leaving 7 bases between. CDR3 size: 11 residues. CDR3 sequence (DNA): TGTGCCAGCAGCTTAGGGCAGCAGCAGTATTTT. It encodes CASSLGQQQYF.

This clonotype was seen a few times. This chain joins TRBV20-1 and TRBJ2-3; D may be TRBD1 (5 bases). The germline gives CDR1 DFQATT, CDR2 SNEGSKA (reference sequence). The ends were cut back, 6 bases at V and 0 bases at J, with 16 bases in the middle. The CDR3 has 15 amino acids. This CDR3 reads CSAEDSGTSTDTQYF. In DNA, the CDR3 is TGCAGTGCAGAAGACAGTGGAACCAGCACAGATACGCAGTATTTT.

This clonotype has only a few counts. The gene calls are TRBV2 and TRBJ2-3; D is perhaps TRBD1 (5 bases). This CDR3 has 13 amino acids. CDR1 is SNHLY and CDR2 is FYNNEI in the germline V gene. The germline V and J ends were trimmed by 8 bases and 4 bases, with 13 bases remaining between them. DNA for the CDR3: TGTGCCAGCGGGGCAGGGCTGTCAGATACGCAGTATTTT. It specifies CASGAGLSDTQYF.

This clonotype was seen more than once but under ten times. V gene TRBV11-2 combines with J gene TRBJ2-3; possible D gene TRBD2, 5 bases. Germline CDR1 reads SGHAT; CDR2 reads FQNNGV. This CDR3 region has 16 residues. V lost 0 bases and J lost 0, with 10 bases in between. The CDR3 spells CASSLEAADSTDTQYF. CDR3 bases: TGTGCCAGCAGCTTAGAAGCGGCGGATAGCACAGATACGCAGTATTTT.

The V call is TRBV5-1, the J call TRBJ1-1; no reliable D call. V dropped 3 bases and J dropped 6 bases, with 9 bases sitting between them. There are 12 residues in the CDR3. Germline values: CDR1 SGHRS, CDR2 YFSETQ. The CDR3 here is CASSSLDAEAFF. The CDR3 DNA follows: TGCGCCAGCAGCTCTCTGGACGCTGAAGCTTTCTTT.

This sequence joins TRBV7-9 and TRBJ1-5; D gene uncertain. Germline CDR1 and CDR2: SEHNR and FQNEAQ (reference sequence). Trimming left V 5 bases short and J 0 bases short, with 8 bases between. The CDR3 spans 14 residues. The CDR3 here is CASSDLYSNQPQHF. CDR3 in DNA: TGTGCCAGCAGCGACCTCTATAGCAATCAGCCCCAGCATTTT.

The V gene is TRBV12-3 or TRBV12-4, the J gene TRBJ2-3; 8 bases fit TRBD1. V lost 5 bases to trimming and J lost 2 bases; unmatched junction nucleotides: 12. This CDR3 is 17 amino acids long. As DNA, the CDR3 is TGTGCCAGCAGTATCCAGACGACAGGGGTTTCCACAGATACGCAGTATTTT. It is translated as CASSIQTTGVSTDTQYF.

The chain uses TRBV27 and TRBJ2-3; D possibly corresponds to TRBD2 (6 bases). CDR1 and CDR2 from the germline V gene are MNHEY and SMNVEV (reference sequence). The CDR3 totals 15 residues. V lost 2 bases, J lost 3 bases, and 12 bases lay in between. CDR3 sequence (DNA): TGTGCCAGCAGTTTACTGCGGGGTTGGACAGATACGCAGTATTTT. Translating gives CASSLLRGWTDTQYF.

This clonotype has a handful of counts. This chain uses TRBV20-1 with TRBJ2-2, with TRBD2 matching over 7 bases. J lost 6 bases, V lost 2 bases, and 6 bases had no gene match. This CDR3 contains 14 residues. Per germline, CDR1 DFQATT and CDR2 SNEGSKA (reference sequence). The CDR3 sequence: CSARLGGTAGELFF. The CDR3 nucleotides read TGCAGTGCTAGACTGGGAGGGACGGCCGGGGAGCTGTTTTTT.

V usage is TRBV20-1 and J usage is TRBJ1-4; perhaps TRBD1 as D (5 bases). This CDR3 is 15 amino acids long. Germline CDR1 reads DFQATT; CDR2 reads SNEGSKA (reference sequence). Trimming left V 0 bases short and J 8 bases short, with 16 bases between. As DNA, the CDR3 is TGCAGTGCTAGAGATTGGTCGGGGGGGGAGGAAAAACTGTTTTTT. The encoded protein is CSARDWSGGEEKLFF.

This chain links TRBV20-1 with TRBJ2-5; TRBD2 agrees at 13 bases. The J call is doubtful: the DNA matches TRBJ2-7 better. The CDR3 extends over 13 amino acids. Per the germline V gene, CDR1 is DFQATT and CDR2 is SNEGSKA (reference sequence). CDR3 nucleotide sequence: TGCAGTGGAAGACTAGCGGGGGGTTACGAGCAGTACTTC. Protein: CSGRLAGGYEQYF.

The J gene is TRBJ2-1, the V gene TRBV2, with TRBD1 matching over 11 bases. The CDR3 has 16 residues. The V gene's germline CDR1 is SNHLY and CDR2 FYNNEI. The V segment lost 5 bases and the J segment 5 bases; nucleotides outside the gene matches: 8. The CDR3 protein is CASSPERDRGNNEQFF. The CDR3 region has the DNA TGTGCCAGCAGTCCAGAAAGGGACAGGGGGAACAATGAGCAGTTCTTC. The full variable domain, with the rest looked up from reference TRBV2 and TRBJ2-1, is EPEVTQTPSHQVTQMGQEVILRCVPISNHLYFYWYRQILGQKVEFLVSFYNNEISEKSEIFDDQFSVERPDGSNFTLKIRSTKLEDSAMYFCASSPERDRGNNEQFFGPGTRLTVL.

Comments on this clonotype: A read error is possible here, since a much larger clone lies one base away. V is TRBV4-1 and J is TRBJ2-1; 7 bases are a match to TRBD2. The germline V gene has CDR1 MGHRA and CDR2 YSYEKL. The CDR3 totals 16 residues. The V segment lost 6 bases and the J segment 3 bases; nucleotides outside the gene matches: 11. CDR3 bases: TGCGCCAGCAGACTTTCTAGCGGAGCAAACTACAATGAGCAGTTCTTC. Translating it yields CASRLSSGANYNEQFF.

As for this clonotype: One junction end does not reproduce the germline sequence, and a read error may be involved. This chain uses TRBV27 with TRBJ1-5; possible D gene TRBD1, 5 bases. This CDR3 comprises 18 residues. Germline assignment: CDR1 MNHEY and CDR2 SMNVEV (reference sequence). The CDR3 protein is CASSLSGVGRAGNQRQHF. In nucleotides, the CDR3 is TGTGCCAGCAGTTTATCAGGGGTAGGCAGGGCAGGTAATCAGCGCCAGCATTTT.

V is TRBV29-1 and J is TRBJ1-1; possible D gene TRBD1, 5 bases. The V gene lost 5 bases and the J gene lost 2 bases, with 15 bases spanning the gap. The CDR3 is 14 amino acids. CDR1 and CDR2 from the germline V gene are SQVTM and ANQGSEA. CDR3 sequence: CSVQGRARNTEAFF. As DNA, the CDR3 is TGCAGCGTTCAGGGCAGGGCTAGAAACACTGAAGCTTTCTTT.

This clonotype was counted a few times. This chain joins TRBV20-1 and TRBJ2-1; tentative D call: TRBD1 (5 bases). V lost 7 bases and J lost 6, with 10 bases in between. Germline assignment: CDR1 DFQATT and CDR2 SNEGSKA (reference sequence). This CDR3 contains 11 residues. In DNA form, the CDR3 reads TGCAGTGGAAAGGGGTTCAATGAGCAGTTCTTC. As protein: CSGKGFNEQFF.

The chain links TRBV10-3 to TRBJ1-5; 9 nucleotides match TRBD1. The CDR3 covers 15 residues. Germline values: CDR1 ENHRY, CDR2 SYGVKD. Losses at the gene ends were 6 bases for V and 5 bases for J; bases not matched to a gene: 8. CDR3 amino acids: CAIRDPDRGDQPQHF. In DNA form, the CDR3 reads TGTGCCATCAGGGACCCGGACAGGGGCGATCAGCCCCAGCATTTT.

At least ten counts were recorded for this clonotype. This chain joins TRBV29-1 and TRBJ2-7, with D perhaps TRBD2 (6 bases). The V end lost 4 bases, the J end lost 0 bases, and 10 bases lay between the germline ends. This CDR3 is built from 13 residues. Germline CDR1 is SQVTM and CDR2 is ANQGSEA. DNA of the CDR3: TGCAGCGTTGTTTGGGGGGTCTCCTACGAGCAGTACTTC. Translation: CSVVWGVSYEQYF.

CDR3 protein: CASRQRQGSSPLHF. The CDR3 coding sequence is TGTGCCAGCAGGCAACGACAGGGTAGTTCACCCCTCCACTTT. The chain links TRBV6-6 to TRBJ1-6; TRBD1 matches 7 bases. V trimming: 6 bases; J trimming: 9 bases; junction bases outside the gene matches: 8. The germline V gene encodes CDR1 MNHNY and CDR2 SVGAGI (reference sequence). The CDR3 contains 14 residues.

This clonotype was picked up one time. CDR3 in DNA: TGTGCCAACCGAAATTTGCCGGGACAGGGACGCTCTGGGGCCAACGTCCTGACTTTC. Translated: CANRNLPGQGRSGANVLTF. V and J are TRBV12-3 or TRBV12-4 and TRBJ2-6; TRBD1 aligns across 9 bases. The CDR3 spans 19 residues. Unmatched junction bases numbered 16, after V lost 10 bases and J lost 0 bases.

This chain links TRBV20-1 with TRBJ2-1; 13 nucleotides agree with TRBD2. This CDR3 has 15 amino acids. In germline, CDR1 is DFQATT, CDR2 SNEGSKA (reference sequence). The J segment lost 5 bases and the V segment lost 2 bases, leaving 3 bases of the junction unmatched. The CDR3 spells CSARSGLAGHNEQFF. CDR3 sequence (DNA): TGCAGTGCTAGATCGGGACTAGCGGGGCACAATGAGCAGTTCTTC.

The J gene is TRBJ1-3, the V gene TRBV15; possible D gene TRBD1, 6 bases. V shed 6 bases and J shed 0 bases, with 15 bases lying between them. This CDR3 is 16 amino acids long. Per germline, CDR1 LNHNV and CDR2 YYDKDF (reference sequence). The CDR3 DNA sequence: TGTGCCACCAGAGTGGGGGCAGCAAGCTCTGGAAACACCATATATTTT. Translating gives CATRVGAASSGNTIYF.

The J gene is TRBJ1-1, the V gene TRBV25-1, with unresolved D. Germline-derived CDR1 and CDR2 are MGHDK and SYGVNS. The CDR3 extends over 15 amino acids. V gave up 6 bases and J gave up 1 base, with 15 bases separating them. CDR3 residues: CASSPLVEANTEAFF. CDR3 nucleotides: TGTGCCAGCAGCCCCCTTGTGGAGGCGAACACTGAAGCTTTCTTT.

The chain recombines TRBV10-3 with TRBJ2-1; 9 bases agree with TRBD1. V trimming: 4 bases; J trimming: 7 bases; junction bases outside the gene matches: 8. The CDR3 is 15 residues long. Germline V gives CDR1 ENHRY, CDR2 SYGVKD. The DNA of the CDR3 is TGTGCCATCAGTGCGTGGGACAGGGCGGGGAATGAGCAGTTCTTC. Translation gives CAISAWDRAGNEQFF.